This TCR beta chain appears in the sequencing data of a study of identifying expanded T cells in peripheral blood (dated by TCRdb to about 2019). Background on the whole study: Four technical replicates, made by sequencing separate aliquots from the same pool of genomic DNA, were compared pairwise. What the research found in general, with its limitations: Between technical replicates the binomial model flagged roughly 1.1 differentially abundant clones, whereas over roughly 2 weeks the binomial model flagged about 15 and over roughly 4 weeks 19 to 20. Across all healthy donors, variance in clone template counts between two-week samples was found to increase significantly with total template count. The authors expected biological variance in healthy repertoires might increase further over much longer intervals such as months to years. Both the number of clones called differentially abundant and the false-positive rate were significantly reduced by the beta-binomial model across all healthy-donor time intervals.

The CDR3 goes from the cysteine to the phenylalanine over 14 residues. The entry retains the CDR3 DNA only, 42 bases that are in frame from base 1. Per the germline V gene, SNHLY is the CDR1 and FYNNEI is the CDR2. At the junction V is shortened by 3 bases and J by 5 bases, with 11 bases in between. During the collection period, no infections or other immune events were recorded for the healthy donors. Time-dependent variance in a beta-binomial model of T-cell clone differential abundance was calibrated using healthy-donor blood repertoires as a training cohort. The training cohort included 10 or so healthy donors, of whom 3 were female and 7 were male. The donors were between roughly 29 and 65 years old, with an average age of roughly 43 years. Whole blood from each healthy donor was obtained from a commercial supplier and was collected at three time points 2 to 3 weeks apart. Genomic DNA was extracted from unsorted whole blood for immunosequencing.

Comments on this clone: The antigen it recognizes is unknown. No base-level quality is on record; no much larger clone is a single base apart.

The immunoSEQ Assay, which uses bias-controlled multiplex PCR amplification of genomic DNA, was used to profile TCRbeta CDR3 regions. The published analysis was carried out like this. To quantify the absolute abundance of each unique TCRbeta CDR3 region, the sequences were collapsed and filtered. Differential abundance was tested with two models: a binomial (Fisher-equivalent) model and a beta-binomial model that adds time-dependent variance fitted from healthy donors. Clones with fewer than 5 combined templates were removed, and differential abundance was called for clones with a Benjamini-Hochberg FDR below 0.01. The form v = (b*log(k)+a)^2 was used to model beta-binomial variance as a function of total template count across the two samples. TCRdb's version of the immuneACCESS table is confined to in-frame rearrangements and falls short of the full clone set. An unresolved V gene accounts for under half of the shortfall where checked; the remainder is of unknown origin. Clone size and the V and J calls come from that table; the DNA yielded D and trimming. For this sample there are 70,000 to 100,000 clones; roughly 90% appear just once. Clones ranked in the top ten supply 3% to 5% of the sample.

This chain joins TRBV2 to TRBJ2-1, and the D gene may be TRBD2, 6 bases matching. Sequenced input: blood. This sequence originates from a person aged 18 to 70 in good health. The nucleotide sequence is given as TGTGCCAGCAGTGATGGGACTGCAAACAATGAGCAGTTCTTC. Its translation reads: CASSDGTANNEQFF. Full variable domain (CDR3 extended with the reference TRBV2 and TRBJ2-1 proteins): EPEVTQTPSHQVTQMGQEVILRCVPISNHLYFYWYRQILGQKVEFLVSFYNNEISEKSEIFDDQFSVERPDGSNFTLKIRSTKLEDSAMYFCASSDGTANNEQFFGPGTRLTVL.